This TCR beta chain is from a study of blood T cells in healthy people across ages (dated by TCRdb to about 2015). Regarding the complete study: In model experiments, roughly one uniquely barcoded TCR beta cDNA molecule per two T cells was captured by template switching. The study analyzed two additional independent replicas of 1 million unique cDNA reads from the same blood draw for two donors, one aged 18 to 30 and one aged 80 or older. The study measured age-related changes in TCR beta repertoire diversity using deep sequencing normalized with unique cDNA molecular identifiers. Four age groups were formed from the donors: young (average 16 years), middle-aged (around 37), aged (around 62) and long-lived (around 82). The paper's findings and limits, for the study overall: As age increased, observed TCR beta diversity per million T cells dropped in a roughly linear way, and a significant reduction was already evident by age about 40. Because profiling used bulk unsorted PBMCs, naive and antigen-experienced compartments could not be compared conclusively. Compared with the aged group, the long-lived group had more naive CD4+ T cells, fewer expanded clones and increased TCR diversity, a pattern suggesting age selection. Estimates of total diversity based on one million sequenced T cells were considered lower bounds and underestimates. Donor CMV infection status was unknown, potentially confounding age-related changes in expanded clonotypes. There was a strong correlation between observed TCR beta diversity and the percentage of naive T cells measured by flow cytometry.

The donors were 40 or so Caucasian individuals from Russia, aged roughly 6 to 100 years, who were systemically healthy. About 9.6 milliliters of peripheral blood were collected from each donor into EDTA-treated Vacutainer tubes. Ficoll-Paque density-gradient centrifugation was used to isolate PBMCs, with at least 6.5 million per sample. Trizol reagent was used to extract total RNA from the PBMCs, yielding at least 5.5 micrograms per sample. For every donor, flow cytometry on a PBMC aliquot measured the percentage of naive CD45RAhigh/CD27high T cells. About this clonotype: Its antigen remains undetermined. Nothing much larger sits one base from this clone, and base qualities are not available.

From its cysteine to its phenylalanine, the CDR3 spans 14 amino acids. Only the CDR3 DNA is retained, 42 bases long and in frame from the first base. Per the germline V gene, SGHRS is the CDR1 and YFSETQ is the CDR2. Clipping removes 4 bases from V and 5 bases from J, with 7 as the unmatched junction base count. The library was produced with 5' RACE. Sequencing used an Illumina HiSeq 2500. The second PCR ran for about 7 to 11 cycles and used a J-beta primer mix along with a sample-barcoded 5' primer. A template-switch 5' adaptor carrying 12 random nucleotides introduced a unique molecular identifier onto each TCR beta cDNA molecule. Each sample yielded at least 2.5 million CDR3-containing paired-end reads. First-strand cDNA synthesis was performed from all RNA using the Mint cDNA synthesis kit, with priming by a TRBC-specific oligonucleotide. Following uracil-DNA glycosylase treatment, all cDNA underwent a first 18-cycle PCR with the universal primers M1SS and BC2_uni_R. The authors processed their data as follows. For normalization, 1 million high-quality reads, each with a distinct molecular identifier, were randomly selected from each sample. Reads sharing molecular identifiers were discarded rather than binned into consensus sequences. MiTCR, set to a Q25 quality threshold and the strictest error-elimination algorithm, was used for CDR3 identification, clonotype clustering and error correction. Lower-bound total TCR beta diversity was estimated with a nonparametric unseen species model using Euler transformation. The public sequencing data were trimmed at Q25 with fastp and processed into clonotypes with MiXCR by TCRdb, which kept only in-frame beta chains. All rows with the same CDR3 protein become a single entry with the most common DNA and genes. The V and J calls were determined by TCRdb, not by the authors. The sample data list some 760,000 distinct CDR3 sequences, and around 25% of these were observed just once. The ten most abundant clones make up more than 8% of the sample.

These records were also assigned to another study, of T cells of mothers and their children. The second study also describes: The donors were nine systemically healthy Caucasian individuals, made up of three mothers and their six children. cDNA synthesis consumed the entire amount of extracted RNA, loaded at approximately 1.4 ug RNA in each 15 ul reaction. In the second PCR, sample barcodes and 2-4 random nucleotides were introduced via the M1S primer. Each mother yielded over 9 million TCR beta CDR3 reads and each child some 3 million reads. Thymic selection shapes the output of TCR recombination in a similar way in related and unrelated pairs, and inherited differences have a minor effect. Related mother-child pairs always showed normalized repertoire overlap that was slightly higher than in unrelated mother-child pairs, though the difference was never significant. No persistent microchimeric T cell clones were detected, at a sensitivity of approximately 90 clones per million clonotypes. To look for features that set related mother-child pairs apart from unrelated individuals, the researchers ran deep NGS to compare the TCR beta repertoires of mothers and children. The mean age was roughly 40 +/- 4 years for the mothers and approximately 11 +/- 4 years for the children. After adapters were ligated using NEBNext reagents, the libraries underwent 100+100 nt paired-end sequencing on an Illumina HiSeq 2000. To prevent cross-contamination, the mother and child libraries were prepared a month apart and were sequenced in separate runs. For each donor, between about 450,000 and 2,300,000 distinct TCR beta clonotypes were identified. Naive TCR beta clonotypes were estimated from low-frequency clonotypes matched to each donor's FACS-determined naive share, without sorting.

This chain is built from TRBV5-1 and TRBJ1-2; 8 nucleotides in the junction match TRBD1. Material: blood. The sequence was obtained from a boy between 5 and 17 years old in good health. The DNA is as follows: TGCGCCAGCAGCCAGAACAGACAGGGGTATGGCTACACCTTC. It specifies CASSQNRQGYGYTF.